The clone carrying this T cell receptor beta chain was found a few times. TCRdb redid the calling of the 5' RACE reads with MiXCR, one entry per CDR3 protein. The data contain about 98,000 distinct CDR3 sequences, 9.5% to 11% of them seen just once; the ten biggest clones take up 4% to 5.5%. The CDR3 contains 12 residues. The J segment lost 6 bases and the V segment lost 3 bases, leaving 4 bases of the junction unmatched. Germline loops: CDR1 DFQATT, CDR2 SNEGSKA (reference sequence). This specimen comes from a study of early T cells in non-severe SARS-CoV-2 infection. Across the whole study: Chains were unpaired, as sequencing was done on bulk RNA from unsorted whole blood.

This TCR derives from an adult who was a healthcare worker with PCR-confirmed SARS-CoV-2 infection or an uninfected control (not recorded which). Sample: whole blood. V gene TRBV20-1 combines with J gene TRBJ1-1; TRBD1 aligns across 7 bases. The CDR3 protein is CSARTGRSEAFF. The CDR3 nucleotides read TGCAGTGCTAGGACAGGGAGGTCTGAAGCTTTCTTT.